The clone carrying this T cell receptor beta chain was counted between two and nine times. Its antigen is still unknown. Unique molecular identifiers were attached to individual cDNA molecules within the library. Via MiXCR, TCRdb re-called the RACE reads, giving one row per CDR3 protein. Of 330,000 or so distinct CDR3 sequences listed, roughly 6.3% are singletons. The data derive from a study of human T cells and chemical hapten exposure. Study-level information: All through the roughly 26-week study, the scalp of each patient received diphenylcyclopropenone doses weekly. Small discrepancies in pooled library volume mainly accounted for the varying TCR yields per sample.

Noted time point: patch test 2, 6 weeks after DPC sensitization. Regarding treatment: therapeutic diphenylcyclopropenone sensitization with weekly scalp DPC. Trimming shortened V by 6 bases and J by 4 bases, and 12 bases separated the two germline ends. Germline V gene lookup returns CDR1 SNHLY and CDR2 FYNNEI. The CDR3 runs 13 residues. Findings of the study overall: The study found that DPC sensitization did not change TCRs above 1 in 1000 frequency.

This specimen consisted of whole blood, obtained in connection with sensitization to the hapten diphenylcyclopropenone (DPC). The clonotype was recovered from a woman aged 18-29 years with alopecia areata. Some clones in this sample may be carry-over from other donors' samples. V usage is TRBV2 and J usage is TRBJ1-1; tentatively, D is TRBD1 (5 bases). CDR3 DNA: TGTGCCAGCAGCGGGGGTTACGGCACTGAAGCTTTCTTT. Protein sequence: CASSGGYGTEAFF. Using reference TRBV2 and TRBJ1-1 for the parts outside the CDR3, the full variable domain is EPEVTQTPSHQVTQMGQEVILRCVPISNHLYFYWYRQILGQKVEFLVSFYNNEISEKSEIFDDQFSVERPDGSNFTLKIRSTKLEDSAMYFCASSGGYGTEAFFGQGTRLTVV.